The 32 T cell receptor beta chains presented below share a single source sample, sequenced in a study of blood T cells in healthy people across ages. For the second PCR, which ran for 7 to 11 cycles, a sample-barcoded 5' primer and a J-beta primer mix were used. One entry per CDR3 protein results from TCRdb running MiXCR on the 5' RACE reads. The table includes more than 550,000 distinct CDR3 sequences, 22% detected once. The sequenced sample was blood. The receptors originated from a man aged 70 or older in good health.

V usage is TRBV28 and J usage is TRBJ2-7, with D possibly being TRBD1 or TRBD2 (6 bases each). CDR3 length: 14 amino acids. The germline CDR1 and CDR2 sequences are MDHEN and SYDVKM. V was cut by 6 bases and J by 4 bases, with 16 bases left in between. The CDR3 is CASRTPGDFYEQYF. The CDR3 DNA reads as TGTGCCAGCAGGACCCCAGGGGACTTTTACGAGCAGTACTTC.

This clonotype was seen more than once but under ten times. The chain carries TRBV28 and TRBJ1-5, with D hard to call. Germline lookup yields CDR1 MDHEN and CDR2 SYDVKM. This CDR3 comprises 17 residues. V lost 4 bases and J lost 5, with 21 bases in between. The CDR3 DNA reads TGTGCCAGCAGTTGGGAGGCAGGAGGGAGGAGGCATCAGCCCCAGCATTTT. As protein: CASSWEAGGRRHQPQHF. Together with reference TRBV28 and TRBJ1-5, the CDR3 gives the full variable domain: DVKVTQSSRYLVKRTGEKVFLECVQDMDHENMFWYRQDPGLGLRLIYFSYDVKMKEKGDIPEGYSVSREKKERFSLILESASTNQTSMYLCASSWEAGGRRHQPQHFGDGTRLSIL.

This clonotype was seen only a few times. The V gene is TRBV5-5, the J gene TRBJ2-3; TRBD2 aligns across 9 bases. The CDR3 sequence is 16 residues long. V lost 4 bases, J lost 2 bases, and 8 bases stayed unmatched. Germline-derived CDR1 and CDR2 are SGHKS and YYEKEE (reference sequence). CDR3 region: CASSSGGPFNTDTQYF. The CDR3 DNA reads TGTGCCAGCAGCAGCGGGGGGCCTTTTAACACAGATACGCAGTATTTT.

The CDR3 sequence is CAISESGGAAEAFF. In DNA form, the CDR3 reads TGTGCCATCAGTGAGTCGGGGGGAGCAGCTGAAGCTTTCTTT. V is TRBV10-3 and J is TRBJ1-1; D is perhaps TRBD1 (5 bases). From germline, CDR1 is ENHRY and CDR2 SYGVKD. The CDR3 covers 14 residues. V lost 0 bases, J lost 6 bases, and 11 bases lay in between.

The genes are TRBV20-1 and TRBJ2-4, with 8 bases aligning to TRBD2. The CDR3 runs 15 residues. The germline gives CDR1 DFQATT, CDR2 SNEGSKA (reference sequence). V dropped 5 bases and J dropped 6; count of bases not matched to a gene: 12. The CDR3, as DNA: TGCAGTGCTCCCGGGCCGGATAGCGGGGCAAACATTCAGTACTTC. As protein: CSAPGPDSGANIQYF.

About this clonotype itself: As the CDR3 is not closed by the conserved phenylalanine or tryptophan, this likely results from a read error. The chain combines TRBV11-2 with TRBJ2-1; TRBD2 matches at 16 bases. This CDR3 comprises 16 residues. Unmatched junction bases numbered 5, after V lost 4 bases and J lost 8 bases. Germline values: CDR1 SGHAT, CDR2 FQNNGV. CDR3 region: CASSSGLAGGYDEQFL. CDR3 nucleotide sequence: TGTGCCAGCAGCTCGGGACTAGCGGGGGGGTACGATGAGCAGTTCTTA.

A remark on this clonotype: A read error may explain this, as a much larger clone is one base away. This chain joins TRBV5-6 and TRBJ2-3; possible D gene TRBD2, 5 bases. The CDR3 is made up of 12 amino acids. Per the germline V gene, CDR1 is SGHDT and CDR2 is YYEEEE. V lost 7 bases, J lost 9 bases, and 15 bases lay in between. The CDR3 DNA sequence: TGTGCCAGCCCACCAGGAGGAGCCACGCAGTATTTT. Amino acid sequence: CASPPGGATQYF. Filled out from reference TRBV5-6 and TRBJ2-3, the complete variable domain reads DAGVTQSPTHLIKTRGQQVTLRCSPKSGHDTVSWYQQALGQGPQFIFQYYEEEERQRGNFPDRFSGHQFPNYSSELNVNALLLGDSALYLCASPPGGATQYFGPGTRLTVL.

In this sample, this clonotype turned up a few times. The rearrangement joins TRBV10-3 to TRBJ1-4, with 8 positions matching TRBD1. V trimming: 5 bases; J trimming: 8 bases; junction bases outside the gene matches: 4. The CDR3 sequence is 13 residues long. Germline V gives CDR1 ENHRY, CDR2 SYGVKD. The CDR3 nucleotides are TGTGCCATCAGTAGACGACAGGGGGAAAAACTGTTTTTT. This sequence encodes CAISRRQGEKLFF.

The rearrangement links TRBV7-7 to TRBJ2-2; perhaps TRBD2 as D (6 bases). This CDR3 region has 17 residues. Looked up from germline, CDR1 is SSHAT and CDR2 is FNYEAQ (reference sequence). The germline V and J ends were trimmed by 5 bases and 4 bases, with 20 bases remaining between them. CDR3 coding DNA: TGTGCCAGCAGCCTCTGGGCCCCAAAAGCGGGCACCGGGGAGCTGTTTTTT. It is translated as CASSLWAPKAGTGELFF.

The rearrangement links TRBV25-1 to TRBJ2-1, with a possible D match to TRBD1 (6 bases). CDR3 size: 14 residues. Trimming removed 9 bases from V and 4 bases from J, with 16 bases in between. Germline CDR1 and CDR2: MGHDK and SYGVNS. CDR3 region: CASKSNRDYNEQFF. For the CDR3, the DNA is TGTGCCAGTAAAAGTAACAGGGATTACAATGAGCAGTTCTTC.

The rearrangement joins TRBV7-6 to TRBJ1-4; TRBD1 is a possible D gene (5 bases). Trimming took 5 bases from V and 5 from J, leaving 15 bases between them. In germline, CDR1 is SGHVS, CDR2 FNYEAQ. The CDR3 totals 15 residues. The DNA for the CDR3 is TGTGCCAGCAGCGACTCCGGGACGGTCAATGAAAAACTGTTTTTT. Its translation is CASSDSGTVNEKLFF.

In this sample, this clonotype turned up a few times. The chain has TRBV5-1 and TRBJ1-1; weak D call: TRBD1 (6 bases). The CDR3 has 13 amino acids. The germline V gene has CDR1 SGHRS and CDR2 YFSETQ. Trimming removed 5 bases at V and 2 bases at J, with 10 bases between. The CDR3 reads CASRRDTNTEAFF. The CDR3 nucleotides read TGCGCCAGCAGACGGGACACCAACACTGAAGCTTTCTTT.

This clonotype has a handful of counts. The chain carries TRBV12-3 or TRBV12-4 and TRBJ2-5, with 7 bases lining up with TRBD2. J lost 0 bases, V lost 2 bases, and 6 bases had no gene match. The CDR3 has 16 residues. This CDR3 is CASSLYLGRDQETQYF. The CDR3 DNA follows: TGTGCCAGCAGTTTATATTTGGGGAGGGACCAAGAGACCCAGTACTTC.

This rearrangement joins TRBV28 to TRBJ1-2; unclear D gene. From germline, CDR1 is MDHEN and CDR2 SYDVKM. Trimming took off 5 bases at V and 4 bases at J, with 14 bases between the two ends. The CDR3 is 14 amino acids. CDR3 bases: TGTGCCAGCAGTCCCCAGACAAGAACCTATGGCTACACCTTC. Encoded protein: CASSPQTRTYGYTF.

The CDR3 reads CASRGDTENSPLHF. The CDR3 nucleotides are TGTGCCAGCCGGGGGGACACCGAAAATTCACCCCTCCACTTT. The chain uses TRBV2 and TRBJ1-6; tentative D call: TRBD1 (6 bases). Germline V lookup: CDR1 SNHLY, CDR2 FYNNEI. V lost 8 bases to trimming and J lost 7 bases, with 15 bases between them. The CDR3 is 14 amino acids.

This chain links TRBV4-1 with TRBJ2-1; 10 nucleotides line up with TRBD2. The junction had 11 bases not matched to a gene; V was cut back by 3 bases and J by 6 bases. Germline V gives CDR1 MGHRA, CDR2 YSYEKL. CDR3 length: 17 residues. The CDR3, as DNA: TGCGCCAGCAGCCATGAAGGGTCCGGGACTAGCGTCAATGAGCAGTTCTTC. It codes for CASSHEGSGTSVNEQFF.

The chain uses TRBV20-1 and TRBJ1-1, with 10 bases lining up with TRBD1. J was trimmed by 3 bases and V by 0 bases; bases with no gene match: 16. Germline V CDR1 and CDR2: DFQATT, SNEGSKA (reference sequence). The CDR3 consists of 19 residues. The CDR3 spells CSARDLLGTGDSVYTEAFF. As DNA, the CDR3 is TGCAGTGCTAGAGATCTATTAGGGACAGGGGATTCCGTGTACACTGAAGCTTTCTTT.

This clonotype was observed a handful of times. V usage is TRBV6-6 and J usage is TRBJ1-5, with D perhaps TRBD1 (6 bases). The germline V and J ends were trimmed by 5 bases and 1 base, with 9 bases remaining between them. CDR3 length: 14 residues. Germline CDR1 MNHNY, CDR2 SVGAGI (reference sequence). CDR3 region: CASSKGGSNQPQHF. DNA of the CDR3: TGTGCCAGCAGTAAGGGGGGGAGCAATCAGCCCCAGCATTTT.

This chain uses TRBV20-1 with TRBJ2-3, with 9 nucleotides matching TRBD2. The length of the CDR3 is 14 residues. With 3 bases clipped from V and 6 bases from J, the junction kept 7 bases outside the gene matches. Germline V gene lookup returns CDR1 DFQATT and CDR2 SNEGSKA (reference sequence). CDR3 bases: TGCAGTGCTAGGTTGGGACTAGCATCGGATACGCAGTATTTT. Translated, it gives CSARLGLASDTQYF.

This clonotype showed up just a few times. CDR3 in amino acids: CASSVQVAVEGTDTQYF. The CDR3 DNA follows: TGTGCCAGCAGCGTACAGGTGGCAGTCGAGGGGACAGATACGCAGTATTTT. The V and J genes are TRBV9 and TRBJ2-3, with D possibly called TRBD1 or TRBD2 (5 bases each). Germline-derived CDR1 and CDR2 are SGDLS and YYNGEE. This CDR3 region has 17 residues. Trimming removed 1 base at V and 3 bases at J, with 18 bases between.

This clonotype came up many times. The chain's CDR3 is CAISESGGTEGNQPQHF. The CDR3 DNA is TGTGCCATCAGTGAGTCTGGAGGGACAGAAGGCAATCAGCCCCAGCATTTT. The J gene is TRBJ1-5, the V gene TRBV10-3, with 7 bases that match TRBD1. In germline, CDR1 is ENHRY, CDR2 SYGVKD. This CDR3 is 17 amino acids long. V shed 0 bases, J shed 2 bases, and the junction held 7 bases outside the gene matches.

The chain combines TRBV6-1 with TRBJ2-7; no definite D call. The CDR3 has 14 amino acids. The ends were cut back, 1 base at V and 1 base at J, with 8 bases in the middle. Germline V gene lookup returns CDR1 MNHNS and CDR2 SASEGT. CDR3 loop: CASSEVGRSYEQYF. The CDR3 DNA follows: TGTGCCAGCAGTGAAGTTGGCAGATCCTACGAGCAGTACTTC.

The V gene is TRBV28, the J gene TRBJ2-1; TRBD2 might be the D (7 bases). Gene TRBJ2-5 matches the end of the DNA better, so the J call may be wrong. Germline V gene data show CDR1 as MDHEN and CDR2 as SYDVKM. The CDR3 length is 14 residues. CDR3: CASSVRGGVETQYF. DNA for the CDR3: TGTGCCAGCAGCGTAAGGGGGGGGGTGGAGACCCAGTACTTC.

This rearrangement joins TRBV6-5 to TRBJ2-1, with a weak D call TRBD2 (6 bases). The CDR3 extends over 16 amino acids. Germline V gene data show CDR1 as MNHEY and CDR2 as SVGAGI. V shed 0 bases and J shed 0 bases, with 9 bases lying between them. The CDR3 loop reads CASSYSGGNSYNEQFF. CDR3 nucleotides: TGTGCCAGCAGTTACTCGGGGGGAAACTCCTACAATGAGCAGTTCTTC.

V is TRBV28 and J is TRBJ1-2; D gene ambiguous. The V gene lost 3 bases and the J gene lost 0 bases, with 5 bases spanning the gap. This CDR3 has 13 residues. In germline, CDR1 is MDHEN, CDR2 SYDVKM. This chain's CDR3 is CASSFPTNYGYTF. CDR3 sequence (DNA): TGTGCCAGCAGTTTCCCCACTAACTATGGCTACACCTTC.

The V call is TRBV11-3, the J call TRBJ2-3, with 7 bases that match TRBD1. This CDR3 contains 16 residues. The V and J ends lost 7 bases and 5 bases, in that order; junction bases with no gene match: 15. Germline loops: CDR1 SGHNT, CDR2 YENEEA. The CDR3 is CASTFRSTGWEDTQYF. In DNA, the CDR3 is TGTGCCAGCACCTTTCGGTCGACAGGGTGGGAAGATACGCAGTATTTT.

This clonotype was detected ten times or more. The chain employs TRBV10-3 and TRBJ2-5; D remains unclear. The CDR3 is 14 amino acids. Trimming removed 2 bases at V and 1 base at J, with 8 bases between. Germline values: CDR1 ENHRY, CDR2 SYGVKD. CDR3 bases: TGTGCCATCAGTGAGAGAGGAACCCAAGAGACCCAGTACTTC. It codes for CAISERGTQETQYF.

The rearrangement joins TRBV28 to TRBJ2-7; D gene ambiguous. The CDR3 extends over 14 amino acids. Germline loops: CDR1 MDHEN, CDR2 SYDVKM. Between the trimmed V and J ends, which lost 2 bases and 0 bases, there was a span of 8 bases. In nucleotides, the CDR3 is TGTGCCAGCAGTTTACCCAGGTACTCCTACGAGCAGTACTTC. Translated, it gives CASSLPRYSYEQYF.

This sequence joins TRBV6-5 and TRBJ2-3, with 8 nucleotides matching TRBD2. CDR1 is MNHEY and CDR2 is SVGAGI in the germline V gene. V shed 0 bases and J 5 bases; nucleotides not matched to a gene: 7. CDR3 length equals 16 residues. CDR3 protein: CASSYSRGAGRDTQYF. The CDR3 DNA follows: TGTGCCAGCAGTTACTCGCGGGGGGCGGGTCGAGATACGCAGTATTTT.

The chain combines TRBV27 with TRBJ2-7; D perhaps matches TRBD1 (6 bases). V lost 2 bases and J 0 bases, leaving 14 bases between the germline ends. Germline V CDR1 and CDR2: MNHEY, SMNVEV (reference sequence). CDR3 length: 16 amino acids. CDR3 nucleotides: TGTGCCAGCAGTTTAAGTCTTTCGGACAGCTCCTACGAGCAGTACGTC. It is translated as CASSLSLSDSSYEQYV.

V is TRBV29-1 and J is TRBJ2-7; D possibly corresponds to TRBD1 (8 bases). The DNA end is more similar to TRBJ2-5, so the J call may be wrong. The CDR3 totals 16 residues. Germline V gene sequence: CDR1 SQVTM, CDR2 ANQGSEA. CDR3 region: CSVDPRQGRGQETQYF. The CDR3 DNA reads as TGCAGCGTTGACCCCAGACAGGGGAGGGGGCAAGAGACCCAGTACTTC.

This clonotype was recorded at least ten times. The chain recombines TRBV4-3 with TRBJ2-1; 7 bases line up with TRBD1. CDR1 and CDR2 (germline): LGHNA, YSLEER. J gave up 5 bases and V 3 bases, and 1 base lay outside the gene matches. CDR3 length: 13 amino acids. The CDR3 DNA follows: TGCGCCAGCAGCCAGGACAGGAACAATGAGCAGTTCTTC. Its protein is CASSQDRNNEQFF.